This T cell receptor (beta chain) was identified during a study of blood T cells in healthy people across ages. Study context: Per two T cells, template switching captured roughly one barcoded beta molecule.

A few counts support this clonotype. Every donor contributed roughly 11 milliliters of peripheral blood by blood draw. Alongside a J-beta primer mix, a sample-barcoded 5' primer served in a second PCR lasting 7 to 11 cycles. TCRdb ran MiXCR on the 5' RACE reads and lists one entry per CDR3 protein. The sample contains some 760,000 distinct CDR3 sequences, 20% to 30% of which appear only once. These data were likewise used in another study, on T cells of mothers and their children.

The specimen sequenced was blood. The receptor's source is a boy younger than 18 in good health.

In nucleotides, the CDR3 is TGTGCCAGCAGTAAGGGGTCCGGAGAGACCCAGTACTTC. Translating gives CASSKGSGETQYF. The chain couples TRBV7-2 to TRBJ2-5; perhaps TRBD1 as D (5 bases). The CDR3 has 13 amino acids. The germline V gene has CDR1 SGHTA and CDR2 FQGNSA. Trimming took off 6 bases at V and 4 bases at J, with 12 bases between the two ends. Full variable domain (rest looked up from reference TRBV7-2 and TRBJ2-5): GAGVSQSPSNKVTEKGKDVELRCDPISGHTALYWYRQSLGQGLEFLIYFQGNSAPDKSGLPSDRFSAERTGGSVSTLTIQRTQQEDSAVYLCASSKGSGETQYFGPGTRLLVL.